The 28 T cell receptor beta chains in this list originate from one sample, sequenced in a study of blood T cell repertoires in COVID-19. Repertoires were generated with immunoSEQ multiplex PCR, while TCRdb's copy carries only in-frame clones and drops some. The repertoire holds just over 300,000 clones, around 89% seen once, with roughly a tenth in the top ten. The sample taken for sequencing was PBMCs or T cells enriched from blood (not recorded which). The receptor source for this set is a woman between 35 and 50 years old who had recovered from COVID-19.

This chain joins TRBV7-2 and TRBJ1-5; D not certain. CDR1 SGHTA and CDR2 FQGNSA come from the germline V gene. V gave up 4 bases and J gave up 9 bases, with 13 bases separating them. The CDR3 extends over 13 amino acids. DNA of the CDR3: TGTGCCAGCAGCTCGATATTATCAGGGCCCCAGCATTTT. Amino acids: CASSSILSGPQHF.

V usage is TRBV10-3 and J usage is TRBJ2-5, with 9 bases identical to TRBD1. The CDR3 is 14 residues long. The trim removed 4 bases at V and 3 bases at J, leaving 3 bases unmatched. The V gene's germline CDR1 is ENHRY and CDR2 SYGVKD. The CDR3 sequence is CAISVRTGEETQYF. CDR3 nucleotide sequence: TGTGCCATCAGTGTCCGGACAGGGGAAGAGACCCAGTACTTC.

This chain joins TRBV5-1 and TRBJ1-5; 9 bases agree with TRBD1. Germline V lookup: CDR1 SGHRS, CDR2 YFSETQ. The CDR3 loop spans 13 amino acids. The V segment lost 4 bases and the J segment 7 bases; nucleotides outside the gene matches: 3. Here the CDR3 reads CASSPTGGQPQHF. The CDR3 DNA reads TGCGCCAGCAGCCCGACAGGGGGGCAGCCCCAGCATTTT.

The count of this clone is one. The V call is TRBV7-8, the J call TRBJ1-2; 9 bases match TRBD1. The J segment lost 6 bases and the V segment lost 1 base, leaving 0 bases of the junction unmatched. The CDR3 totals 13 residues. The germline V gene encodes CDR1 SGHVS and CDR2 FQNEAQ. The CDR3 protein is CASSLGTGDGYTF. Written as DNA, the CDR3 is TGTGCCAGCAGCTTAGGGACAGGGGATGGCTACACCTTC.

V gene TRBV6-5 combines with J gene TRBJ2-7; 9 bases are shared with TRBD2. The junction had 8 bases not matched to a gene; V was cut back by 3 bases and J by 5 bases. CDR1 and CDR2 (germline): MNHEY, SVGAGI. The CDR3 has 15 amino acids. The CDR3 loop reads CASSYSWTSEHEQYF. Written as DNA, the CDR3 is TGTGCCAGCAGTTATTCCTGGACTAGCGAACACGAGCAGTACTTC.

The chain combines TRBV29-1 with TRBJ1-2; no firm D call. There are 14 residues in the CDR3. The V end was cut by 2 bases, the J end by 4 bases, with 14 bases between. The V gene's germline CDR1 is SQVTM and CDR2 ANQGSEA. The CDR3 region has the DNA TGCAGCGTTGAACCCCCCGCGCGCTCCTATGGCTACACCTTC. Translation: CSVEPPARSYGYTF.

The chain links TRBV9 to TRBJ1-3; TRBD1 might be the D (5 bases). Germline CDR1 reads SGDLS; CDR2 reads YYNGEE. The CDR3 spans 18 residues. Trimming left V 0 bases short and J 2 bases short, with 18 bases between. The CDR3 DNA is TGTGCCAGCAGCGTAGGACTTGGGAGGGGCTTTACTGGAAACACCATATATTTT. This encodes CASSVGLGRGFTGNTIYF.

The CDR3 region has the DNA TGTGCCAGTAGTATAAGTGGGGCTAGCGGGGTGAATGAGCAGTTCTTC. It specifies CASSISGASGVNEQFF. V usage is TRBV19 and J usage is TRBJ2-1; 9 bases agree with TRBD2. With V trimmed by 2 bases and J by 7 bases, 9 bases remained unmatched. The germline V gene encodes CDR1 LNHDA and CDR2 SQIVND (reference sequence). The CDR3 loop spans 16 amino acids.

There are a few counts of this clone. The V and J genes are TRBV7-6 and TRBJ2-7; D possibly corresponds to TRBD1 (6 bases). Looked up from germline, CDR1 is SGHVS and CDR2 is FNYEAQ. The CDR3 sequence is 12 residues long. The ends were cut back, 8 bases at V and 6 bases at J, with 14 bases in the middle. The CDR3 coding sequence is TGTGCCAGCTCCAGGGGAGCGGCCGAGCAGTACTTC. This sequence encodes CASSRGAAEQYF.

The rearrangement joins TRBV30 to TRBJ1-2; TRBD1 agrees at 8 bases. This CDR3 contains 16 residues. The trim removed 5 bases at V and 5 bases at J, leaving 16 bases unmatched. Germline V gene lookup returns CDR1 GTSNPN and CDR2 SVGIG (reference sequence). The DNA of the CDR3 is TGTGCCTGGTCGAACCCGGACAGGGACGTATATTATGGCTACACCTTC. This encodes CAWSNPDRDVYYGYTF.

This chain links TRBV3-1 (or the pseudogene TRBV3-2) with TRBJ1-6, with a weak D call TRBD1 (6 bases). Germline CDR1 is LGHDT and CDR2 is YNNKEL (reference sequence). Trimming stripped 1 base from V and 7 bases from J, with 11 bases between. This CDR3 comprises 15 residues. In DNA form, the CDR3 reads TGTGCCAGCAGCCAAGGAGGGGGTACAAATTCACCCCTCCACTTT. This encodes CASSQGGGTNSPLHF.

V is TRBV4-3 and J is TRBJ2-5; D is possibly TRBD1 (6 bases). The CDR3 runs 15 residues. The germline V and J ends were trimmed by 1 base and 0 bases, with 9 bases remaining between them. CDR1 LGHNA and CDR2 YSLEER come from the germline V gene. The CDR3 DNA follows: TGCGCCAGCAGCCAAGGACAGGACCACCAAGAGACCCAGTACTTC. It codes for CASSQGQDHQETQYF.

This clone showed up just once. CDR3 bases: TGTGCCTGGAGTGTGGCGGGAGTCAGGTATGAGCAGTTCTTC. Amino acids: CAWSVAGVRYEQFF. This sequence joins TRBV30 and TRBJ2-1, with 7 positions matching TRBD2. Per germline, CDR1 GTSNPN and CDR2 SVGIG (reference sequence). The CDR3 spans 14 residues. The J segment lost 8 bases and the V segment lost 0 bases, leaving 7 bases of the junction unmatched.

This chain's CDR3 is CASSSPYHQGAGELFF. The CDR3 region has the DNA TGTGCCAGCAGCTCCCCTTACCACCAGGGGGCCGGGGAGCTGTTTTTT. The rearrangement uses TRBV11-3 and TRBJ2-2; 7 bases fit TRBD1. The ends lost 4 bases at V and 6 bases at J; junction bases unmatched: 11. This CDR3 region has 16 residues. From germline, CDR1 is SGHNT and CDR2 YENEEA. The full variable domain, rest sourced from reference TRBV11-3 and TRBJ2-2, is EAGVVQSPRYKIIEKKQPVAFWCNPISGHNTLYWYLQNLGQGPELLIRYENEEAVDDSQLPKDRFSAERLKGVDSTLKIQPAELGDSAVYLCASSSPYHQGAGELFFGEGSRLTVL.

This clone is a singleton in its sample. The gene calls are TRBV4-2 and TRBJ2-7; TRBD2 matches 10 bases. The CDR3 runs 18 residues. The ends lost 2 bases at V and 3 bases at J; junction bases unmatched: 13. Per the germline V gene, CDR1 is LGHNA and CDR2 is YNFKEQ. The chain's CDR3 is CASSQRTLLAGRNYEQYF. DNA of the CDR3: TGTGCCAGCAGCCAAAGGACCCTACTAGCGGGAAGAAACTACGAGCAGTACTTC.

The chain uses TRBV2 and TRBJ2-1, with TRBD2 matching 8 bases. This CDR3 is 15 amino acids long. Trimming at V came to 4 bases and at J to 5 bases, leaving 7 bases not matched to a gene. The germline V gene has CDR1 SNHLY and CDR2 FYNNEI. The CDR3 region has the DNA TGTGCCAGCAGTGGCAATCGGGGGGGCCACAATGAGCAGTTCTTC. It specifies CASSGNRGGHNEQFF.

This clone was observed once. The V gene is TRBV5-1, the J gene TRBJ1-1, with 8 bases identical to TRBD1. Germline V gene sequence: CDR1 SGHRS, CDR2 YFSETQ. There are 17 residues in the CDR3. V shed 2 bases, J shed 0 bases, and the junction held 9 bases outside the gene matches. The CDR3, as DNA: TGCGCCAGCAGCTTTGGACAGGGAGAAGGAATGAACACTGAAGCTTTCTTT. Residues: CASSFGQGEGMNTEAFF.

This chain links TRBV9 with TRBJ2-7; D not resolved. There are 14 residues in the CDR3. V was pared by 0 bases and J by 2 bases, with 9 bases between. Germline values: CDR1 SGDLS, CDR2 YYNGEE. The CDR3 nucleotides read TGTGCCAGCAGCGTAGATCCTGGAGCCTACGAGCAGTACTTC. Its protein is CASSVDPGAYEQYF.

The chain has TRBV11-2 and TRBJ1-1; 11 nucleotides agree with TRBD1. The CDR3 runs to 14 residues. V was pared by 5 bases and J by 6 bases, with 5 bases of the junction left unmatched. Germline V gene lookup returns CDR1 SGHAT and CDR2 FQNNGV. CDR3 sequence: CASSPGQGAPEAFF. In nucleotides, the CDR3 is TGTGCCAGCAGCCCTGGACAGGGGGCTCCTGAAGCTTTCTTT.

Written as DNA, the CDR3 is TGTGCCAGCAGCTTAGCCGGGGGGTTAGCCAAAAACATTCAGTACTTC. It specifies CASSLAGGLAKNIQYF. This chain connects TRBV7-9 to TRBJ2-4; 7 bases fit TRBD2. Germline CDR1 reads SEHNR; CDR2 reads FQNEAQ (reference sequence). The CDR3 spans 16 residues. V was pared by 0 bases and J by 0 bases, with 2 bases of the junction left unmatched.

The chain couples TRBV6-5 to TRBJ1-4; D gene unclear. The V end lost 5 bases, the J end lost 11 bases, and 21 bases lay between the germline ends. The germline CDR1 and CDR2 sequences are MNHEY and SVGAGI. This CDR3 contains 15 residues. The CDR3 sequence: CASSPATPGSEKLFF. Written as DNA, the CDR3 is TGTGCCAGCAGTCCTGCGACCCCAGGTTCCGAGAAACTGTTTTTT.

The rearrangement uses TRBV7-3 and TRBJ2-1; 14 bases map to TRBD2. Germline CDR1 and CDR2: SGHTA and FQGTGA. V lost 5 bases and J lost 3; bases outside the gene matches: 12. There are 19 residues in the CDR3. The CDR3 loop reads CASSPGTSGSLFYYNEQFF. The CDR3, as DNA: TGTGCCAGCAGCCCCGGGACTAGCGGGAGTCTATTTTACTACAATGAGCAGTTCTTC.

V and J are TRBV28 and TRBJ1-5; TRBD1 aligns across 9 bases. CDR1 and CDR2 from the germline V gene are MDHEN and SYDVKM. This CDR3 is 14 amino acids long. The ends lost 6 bases at V and 6 bases at J; junction bases unmatched: 6. CDR3: CASRRTGGSQPQHF. CDR3 DNA: TGTGCCAGCAGACGCACAGGGGGCTCTCAGCCCCAGCATTTT.

This clone came up once. The chain joins TRBV12-3 or TRBV12-4 to TRBJ1-2, with D possibly matching TRBD1 (5 bases). The CDR3 extends over 12 amino acids. V lost 5 bases and J lost 10, with 14 bases in between. This CDR3 reads CASSLLRDDYTF. CDR3 coding DNA: TGTGCCAGCAGTCTACTCAGGGATGACTACACCTTC.

The rearrangement uses TRBV7-3 and TRBJ2-1; TRBD2 matches at 8 bases. V gave up 5 bases and J gave up 8 bases; unmatched junction bases: 14. The CDR3 consists of 16 residues. Per germline, CDR1 SGHTA and CDR2 FQGTGA. Written as DNA, the CDR3 is TGTGCCAGCAGCCAGAGCTCAGCGGGAGTATTCGATGAGCAGTTCTTC. It specifies CASSQSSAGVFDEQFF.

The rearrangement uses TRBV30 and TRBJ2-3; D uncertain. The germline V gene has CDR1 GTSNPN and CDR2 SVGIG (reference sequence). This CDR3 is built from 13 residues. Trimming shortened V by 0 bases and J by 1 base, and 5 bases separated the two germline ends. The CDR3 DNA follows: TGTGCCTGGAGTGTACTGGGCACAGATACGCAGTATTTT. Translation gives CAWSVLGTDTQYF. The variable domain in full, completed from reference TRBV30 and TRBJ2-3, reads SQTIHQWPATLVQPVGSPLSLECTVEGTSNPNLYWYRQAAGRGLQLLFYSVGIGQISSEVPQNLSASRPQDRQFILSSKKLLLSDSGFYLCAWSVLGTDTQYFGPGTRLTVL.

This chain joins TRBV29-1 and TRBJ1-2; TRBD1 agrees at 10 bases. Germline V CDR1 and CDR2: SQVTM, ANQGSEA. CDR3 size: 14 residues. Trimming at V came to 6 bases and at J to 4 bases, leaving 8 bases not matched to a gene. CDR3 residues: CSVLNGQGVYGYTF. DNA for the CDR3: TGCAGCGTACTAAACGGACAGGGGGTCTATGGCTACACCTTC.

The CDR3 DNA sequence: TGTGCCACCAGTGATCCGGACAGGGATCAAGATACGCAGTATTTT. It encodes CATSDPDRDQDTQYF. The rearrangement joins TRBV24-1 to TRBJ2-3; 8 nucleotides line up with TRBD1. The V and J ends lost 3 bases and 5 bases, in that order; junction bases with no gene match: 6. Germline CDR1 and CDR2: KGHDR and SFDVKD. CDR3 length: 15 residues.